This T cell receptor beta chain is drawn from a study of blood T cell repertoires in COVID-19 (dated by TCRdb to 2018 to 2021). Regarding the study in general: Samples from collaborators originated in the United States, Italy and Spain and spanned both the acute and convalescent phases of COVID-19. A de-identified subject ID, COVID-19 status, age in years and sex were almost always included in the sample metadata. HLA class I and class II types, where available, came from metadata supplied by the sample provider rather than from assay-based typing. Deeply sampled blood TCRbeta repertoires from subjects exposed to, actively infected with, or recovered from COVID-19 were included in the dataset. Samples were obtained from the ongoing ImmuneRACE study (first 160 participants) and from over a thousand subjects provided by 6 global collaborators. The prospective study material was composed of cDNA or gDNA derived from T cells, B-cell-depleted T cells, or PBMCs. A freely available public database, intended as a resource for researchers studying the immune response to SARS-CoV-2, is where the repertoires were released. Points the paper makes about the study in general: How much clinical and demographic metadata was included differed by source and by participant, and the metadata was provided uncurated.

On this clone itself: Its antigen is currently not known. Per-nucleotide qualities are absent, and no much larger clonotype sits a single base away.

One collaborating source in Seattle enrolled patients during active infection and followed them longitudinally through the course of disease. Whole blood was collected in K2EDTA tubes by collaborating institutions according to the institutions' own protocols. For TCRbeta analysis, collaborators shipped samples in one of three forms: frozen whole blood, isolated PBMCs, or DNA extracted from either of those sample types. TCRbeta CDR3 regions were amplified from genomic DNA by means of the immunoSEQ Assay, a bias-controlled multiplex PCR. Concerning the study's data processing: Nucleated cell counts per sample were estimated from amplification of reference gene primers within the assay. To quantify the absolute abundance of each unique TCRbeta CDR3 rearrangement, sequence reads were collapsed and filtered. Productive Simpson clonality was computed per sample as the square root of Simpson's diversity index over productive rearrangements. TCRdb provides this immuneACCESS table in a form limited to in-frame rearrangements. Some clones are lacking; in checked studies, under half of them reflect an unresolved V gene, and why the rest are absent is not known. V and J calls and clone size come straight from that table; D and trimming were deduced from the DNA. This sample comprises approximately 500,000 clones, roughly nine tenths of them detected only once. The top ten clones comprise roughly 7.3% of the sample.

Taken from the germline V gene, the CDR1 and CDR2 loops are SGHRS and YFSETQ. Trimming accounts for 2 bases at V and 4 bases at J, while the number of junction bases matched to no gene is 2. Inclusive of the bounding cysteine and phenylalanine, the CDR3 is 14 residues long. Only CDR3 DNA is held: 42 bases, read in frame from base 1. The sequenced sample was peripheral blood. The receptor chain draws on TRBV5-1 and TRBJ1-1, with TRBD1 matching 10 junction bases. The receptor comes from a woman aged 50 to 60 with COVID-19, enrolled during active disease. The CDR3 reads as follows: CASSFGQGVTEAFF. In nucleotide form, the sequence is TGCGCCAGCAGCTTTGGACAGGGGGTCACTGAAGCTTTCTTT.